The 3 T cell receptor beta chains given below trace back to one sample, sequenced in a study of CD8+ T cells in alopecia areata listed by TCRdb under 2018. Receptor libraries were prepared by the immunoSEQ multiplex PCR assay. RNA was extracted from all samples and reverse transcribed into cDNA, which served as template for TCR sequencing. TCRdb holds this immuneACCESS table with in-frame rearrangements only. Some clones are missing; in checked studies, unresolved V genes explain under half, and the rest has no known cause. For this sample there are 95,000 to 100,000 clones; roughly three fifths appear just once. About 14% of the sample is in the top ten clones. The sample's time point label, decoded: 4 weeks on oral tofacitinib. In light of the paper, this sample's treatment or condition label describes: oral pan-JAK inhibitor, 5-10 mg twice daily. The sequencing here drew on CD8+ T cells sorted from blood, taken at week 4, from a patient treated with tofacitinib. All receptors derive from a human donor with alopecia areata.

The chain uses TRBV5-6 and TRBJ2-3; D gene ambiguous. Trimming left V 0 bases short and J 6 bases short, with 11 bases between. From germline, CDR1 is SGHDT and CDR2 YYEEEE. The CDR3 covers 14 residues. The CDR3 loop is CASSLVLVGDTQYF. The CDR3 DNA reads TGTGCCAGCAGCTTGGTTCTCGTCGGGGATACGCAGTATTTT.

The V and J genes are TRBV18 and TRBJ1-2; D is unclear. The CDR3 has 12 amino acids. V lost 4 bases and J lost 8, with 11 bases in between. Germline values: CDR1 KGHSH, CDR2 LQKENI. CDR3 region: CASSLPLEGYTF. In DNA, the CDR3 is TGTGCCAGCTCACTCCCCCTTGAGGGCTACACCTTC.

CDR3 residues: CASSYDYREDGYTF. The CDR3, as DNA: TGTGCCAGCAGTTACGACTACAGGGAGGATGGCTACACCTTC. The chain links TRBV6-6 to TRBJ1-2, with D perhaps TRBD1 (6 bases). The CDR3 loop spans 14 amino acids. Between the trimmed V and J ends, which lost 2 bases and 6 bases, there was a span of 13 bases. Germline V CDR1 and CDR2: MNHNY, SVGAGI (reference sequence).